These 14 T cell receptor beta chains were sequenced from one sample in a study of CD8+CD57+ T cells in acquired aplastic anemia. The study profiled TCR beta VDJ and CDR3 using genomic DNA as template. TCRdb re-called the reads through MiXCR, storing one row per CDR3 protein. Among about 190,000 distinct CDR3 sequences listed, roughly 56% were seen once. Sequenced: sorted CD4+, CD8+, or CD8+CD57+ T cells (not recorded which) from PBMCs. Receptors originate from a human donor in good health, serving as a control.

This rearrangement joins TRBV7-3 to TRBJ1-5, with TRBD1 matching 7 bases. Germline V gene lookup returns CDR1 SGHTA and CDR2 FQGTGA. The V and J ends lost 5 bases and 2 bases, in that order; junction bases with no gene match: 3. The CDR3 runs 14 residues. CDR3 DNA sequence: TGTGCCAGCAGCCGCAGGGGGGGCAATCAGCCCCAGCATTTT. Protein: CASSRRGGNQPQHF.

The rearrangement joins TRBV9 to TRBJ2-3, with TRBD1 matching 11 bases. V gave up 3 bases and J gave up 5 bases; unmatched junction bases: 2. Per germline, CDR1 SGDLS and CDR2 YYNGEE. The CDR3 runs 14 residues. CDR3 bases: TGTGCCAGCAGCGCGGGGACAGGGGGAGATACGCAGTATTTT. Protein sequence: CASSAGTGGDTQYF.

This chain connects TRBV30 to TRBJ2-2; TRBD1 or TRBD2 may be the D gene (5 bases each). Trimming took 0 bases from V and 6 from J, leaving 8 bases between them. Germline V lookup: CDR1 GTSNPN, CDR2 SVGIG (reference sequence). The CDR3 is made up of 13 amino acids. CDR3 region: CAWSVGTAGELFF. In nucleotides, the CDR3 is TGTGCCTGGAGTGTCGGGACGGCCGGGGAGCTGTTTTTT.

This clonotype was counted a few times. The chain is built from TRBV18 and TRBJ1-1; D is perhaps TRBD1 (5 bases). This CDR3 is 14 amino acids long. Trimming shortened V by 2 bases and J by 5 bases, and 12 bases separated the two germline ends. Germline lookup yields CDR1 KGHSH and CDR2 LQKENI. The CDR3: CASSPRGRATEAFF. CDR3 DNA sequence: TGTGCCAGCTCACCAAGGGGCCGCGCAACTGAAGCTTTCTTT.

This clonotype was counted a few times. The chain uses TRBV11-3 and TRBJ2-5, with 9 bases matching TRBD1. There are 18 residues in the CDR3. V shed 8 bases, J shed 4 bases, and the junction held 20 bases outside the gene matches. Germline V gives CDR1 SGHNT, CDR2 YENEEA. The CDR3 sequence is CASSPRQGDRLSGETQYF. CDR3 in DNA: TGTGCCAGCTCACCAAGACAGGGGGATCGGCTATCGGGAGAGACCCAGTACTTC.

This clonotype has at least ten counts. This sequence joins TRBV4-1 and TRBJ1-4; D unresolved. V lost 4 bases, J lost 0 bases, and 12 bases lay in between. Germline CDR1 and CDR2: MGHRA and YSYEKL. The CDR3 sequence is 16 residues long. The DNA for the CDR3 is TGCGCCAGCAGCCCCGGAAGCTATGCAACTAATGAAAAACTGTTTTTT. Its translation is CASSPGSYATNEKLFF.

Concerning this clonotype: The CDR3 does not close with the conserved phenylalanine or tryptophan, likely indicating a read error. The gene calls are TRBV14 and TRBJ2-3, with 12 bases aligning to TRBD2. The germline V gene has CDR1 SGHDN and CDR2 FVKESK. The CDR3 spans 15 residues. The V gene end was trimmed by 4 bases and the J gene end by 11 bases; junction bases not matched to a gene: 10. The CDR3, as DNA: TGTGCCAGCAGCCGTGGGACTAGCGGGCCTTACGAGCAGTATCTT. This codes for CASSRGTSGPYEQYL.

The CDR3 nucleotides read TGTGCCAGCTCAGCAAATCTAGAGATCAATGAGCAGTTCTTC. Translation: CASSANLEINEQFF. The chain joins TRBV7-9 to TRBJ2-1; D gene uncertain. The germline V and J ends were trimmed by 8 bases and 6 bases, with 17 bases remaining between them. This CDR3 region has 14 residues. In germline, CDR1 is SEHNR, CDR2 FQNEAQ (reference sequence).

This chain joins TRBV11-2 and TRBJ2-1; no clear D. Germline V CDR1 and CDR2: SGHAT, FQNNGV. The CDR3 is 15 amino acids. Trimming pared 2 bases from V and 5 bases from J, leaving 13 bases between. The CDR3 is CASSLMSGRNNEQFF. The DNA of the CDR3 is TGTGCCAGCAGCTTAATGTCGGGCAGAAACAATGAGCAGTTCTTC.

This clonotype was seen ten or more times. The chain links TRBV7-8 to TRBJ1-1, with D possibly matching TRBD1 (6 bases). Looked up from germline, CDR1 is SGHVS and CDR2 is FQNEAQ. CDR3 size: 13 residues. V was pared by 6 bases and J by 6 bases, with 14 bases between. CDR3 bases: TGTGCCAGCAGGGAGTCACAGGGACCTGAAGCTTTCTTT. This gives the protein CASRESQGPEAFF.

This clonotype was detected ten times or more. The chain has TRBV7-8 and TRBJ1-5; D is uncertain. The CDR3 totals 14 residues. Germline V lookup: CDR1 SGHVS, CDR2 FQNEAQ. The V end was cut by 1 base, the J end by 3 bases, with 7 bases between. CDR3 coding DNA: TGTGCCAGCAGCTTAGTAGGGATCAATCAGCCCCAGCATTTT. Translated: CASSLVGINQPQHF.

The gene calls are TRBV7-9 and TRBJ1-2; TRBD1 matches 10 bases. The germline gives CDR1 SEHNR, CDR2 FQNEAQ (reference sequence). CDR3 length: 16 amino acids. Losses at the gene ends were 5 bases for V and 2 bases for J; bases not matched to a gene: 8. CDR3 loop: CASSRTGGAANYGYTF. The CDR3 region has the DNA TGTGCCAGCAGCCGGACAGGGGGTGCCGCCAACTATGGCTACACCTTC.

The rearrangement uses TRBV13 and TRBJ2-7, with D possibly matching TRBD2 (6 bases). Between the trimmed V and J ends, which lost 5 bases and 11 bases, there was a span of 22 bases. This CDR3 has 14 residues. Germline V gene data show CDR1 as PRHDT and CDR2 as FYEKMQ (reference sequence). CDR3 nucleotides: TGTGCCAGCAGCCTTTCCGAGGGGACTTCTCGGGAGTACTTC. Residues: CASSLSEGTSREYF. Full variable domain (remainder filled in from reference TRBV13 and TRBJ2-7): AAGVIQSPRHLIKEKRETATLKCYPIPRHDTVYWYQQGPGQDPQFLISFYEKMQSDKGSIPDRFSAQQFSDYHSELNMSSLELGDSALYFCASSLSEGTSREYFGPGTRLTVT.

Details on this clonotype: One end of the junction varies from germline; a read error may be responsible. The CDR3 loop is CASSLNFGGSYNEQFF. Here the CDR3 DNA reads TGTGCCAGCAGCCTAAATTTCGGGGGCTCCTACAACGAGCAGTTCTTC. V and J are TRBV7-6 and TRBJ2-1; D assignment may be TRBD1 or TRBD2 (6 bases each). The CDR3 spans 16 residues. Per germline, CDR1 SGHVS and CDR2 FNYEAQ.